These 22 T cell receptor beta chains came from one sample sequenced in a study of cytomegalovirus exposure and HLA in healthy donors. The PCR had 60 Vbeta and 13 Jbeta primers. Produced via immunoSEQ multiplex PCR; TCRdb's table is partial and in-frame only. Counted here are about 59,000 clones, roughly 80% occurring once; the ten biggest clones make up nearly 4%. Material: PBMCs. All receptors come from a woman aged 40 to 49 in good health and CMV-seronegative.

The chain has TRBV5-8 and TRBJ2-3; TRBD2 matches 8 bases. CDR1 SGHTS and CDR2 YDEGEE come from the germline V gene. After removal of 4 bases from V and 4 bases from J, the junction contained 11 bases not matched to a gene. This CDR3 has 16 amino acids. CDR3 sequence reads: CASSPAGTRKSDTQYF. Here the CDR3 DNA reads TGTGCCAGCAGCCCGGCAGGGACTAGGAAGTCAGATACGCAGTATTTT.

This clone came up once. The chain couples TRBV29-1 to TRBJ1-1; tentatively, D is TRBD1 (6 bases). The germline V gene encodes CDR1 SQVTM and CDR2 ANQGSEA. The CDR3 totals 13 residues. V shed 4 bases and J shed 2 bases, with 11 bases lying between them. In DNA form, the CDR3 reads TGCAGCGTTGCGACAGGTAGAAACACTGAAGCTTTCTTT. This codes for CSVATGRNTEAFF.

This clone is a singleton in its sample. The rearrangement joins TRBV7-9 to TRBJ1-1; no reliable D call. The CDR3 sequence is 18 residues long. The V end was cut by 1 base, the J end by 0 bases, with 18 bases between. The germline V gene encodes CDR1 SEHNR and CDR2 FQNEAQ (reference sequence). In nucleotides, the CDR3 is TGTGCCAGCAGCTTAGAACACACGTACGCAAGATTGAACACTGAAGCTTTCTTT. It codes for CASSLEHTYARLNTEAFF.

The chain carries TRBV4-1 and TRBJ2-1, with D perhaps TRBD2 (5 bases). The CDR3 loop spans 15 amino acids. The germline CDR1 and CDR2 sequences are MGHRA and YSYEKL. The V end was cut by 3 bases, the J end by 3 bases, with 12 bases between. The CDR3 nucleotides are TGCGCCAGCAGCCAGGACTCTGAAGGCTACAATGAGCAGTTCTTC. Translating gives CASSQDSEGYNEQFF.

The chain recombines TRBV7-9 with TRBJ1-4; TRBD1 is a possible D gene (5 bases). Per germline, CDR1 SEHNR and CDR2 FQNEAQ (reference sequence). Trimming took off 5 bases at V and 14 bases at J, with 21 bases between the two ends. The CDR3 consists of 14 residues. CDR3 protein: CASSPAREELRLFF. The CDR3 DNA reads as TGTGCCAGCAGCCCCGCCAGGGAGGAACTAAGGCTGTTTTTT.

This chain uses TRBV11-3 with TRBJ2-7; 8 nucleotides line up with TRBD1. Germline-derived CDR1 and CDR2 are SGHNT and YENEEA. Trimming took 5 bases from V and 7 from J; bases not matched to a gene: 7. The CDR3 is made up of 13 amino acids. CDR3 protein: CASSQGQGREQYF. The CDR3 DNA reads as TGTGCCAGCAGCCAAGGACAGGGCCGAGAGCAGTACTTC. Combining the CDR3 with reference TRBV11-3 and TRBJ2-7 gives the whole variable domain EAGVVQSPRYKIIEKKQPVAFWCNPISGHNTLYWYLQNLGQGPELLIRYENEEAVDDSQLPKDRFSAERLKGVDSTLKIQPAELGDSAVYLCASSQGQGREQYFGPGTRLTVT.

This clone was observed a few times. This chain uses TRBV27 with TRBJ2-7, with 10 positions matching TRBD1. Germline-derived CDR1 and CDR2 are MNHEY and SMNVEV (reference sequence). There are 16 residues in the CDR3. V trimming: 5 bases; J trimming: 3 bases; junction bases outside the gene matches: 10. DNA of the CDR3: TGTGCCAGCAGTCCAGGGACAGGGGCCGTTAACTACGAGCAGTACTTC. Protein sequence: CASSPGTGAVNYEQYF.

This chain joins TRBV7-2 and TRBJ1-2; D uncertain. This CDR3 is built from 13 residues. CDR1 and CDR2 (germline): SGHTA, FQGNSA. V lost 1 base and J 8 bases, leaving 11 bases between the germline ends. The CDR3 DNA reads TGTGCCAGCAGCTTAGGTGTCTACGAGGGCTACACCTTC. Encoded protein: CASSLGVYEGYTF.

The CDR3 loop is CASRAGTGTYNSPLHF. In DNA, the CDR3 is TGTGCCAGCAGGGCCGGGACAGGGACCTATAATTCACCCCTCCACTTT. This rearrangement joins TRBV5-5 to TRBJ1-6; 9 bases fit TRBD1. This CDR3 has 16 amino acids. V was pared by 5 bases and J by 2 bases, with 5 bases of the junction left unmatched. CDR1 and CDR2 from the germline V gene are SGHKS and YYEKEE (reference sequence). Drawing the rest from reference TRBV5-5 and TRBJ1-6, the complete variable domain is DAGVTQSPTHLIKTRGQQVTLRCSPISGHKSVSWYQQVLGQGPQFIFQYYEKEERGRGNFPDRFSARQFPNYSSELNVNALLLGDSALYLCASRAGTGTYNSPLHFGNGTRLTVT.

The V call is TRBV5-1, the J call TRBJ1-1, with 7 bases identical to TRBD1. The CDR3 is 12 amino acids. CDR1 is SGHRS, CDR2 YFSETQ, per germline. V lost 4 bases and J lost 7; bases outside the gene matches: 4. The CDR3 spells CASSQDRYEAFF. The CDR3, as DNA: TGCGCCAGCAGCCAGGACAGGTATGAAGCTTTCTTT. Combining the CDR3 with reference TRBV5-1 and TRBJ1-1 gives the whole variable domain KAGVTQTPRYLIKTRGQQVTLSCSPISGHRSVSWYQQTPGQGLQFLFEYFSETQRNKGNFPGRFSGRQFSNSRSEMNVSTLELGDSALYLCASSQDRYEAFFGQGTRLTVV.

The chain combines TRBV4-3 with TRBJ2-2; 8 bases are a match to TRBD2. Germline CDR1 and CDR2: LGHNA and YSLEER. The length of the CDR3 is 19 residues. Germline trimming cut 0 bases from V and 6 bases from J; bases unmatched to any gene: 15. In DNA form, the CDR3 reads TGCGCCAGCAGCCAAGAGGTATCGGTAGGGCGGGAGGTCCCCGGGGAGCTGTTTTTT. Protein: CASSQEVSVGREVPGELFF.

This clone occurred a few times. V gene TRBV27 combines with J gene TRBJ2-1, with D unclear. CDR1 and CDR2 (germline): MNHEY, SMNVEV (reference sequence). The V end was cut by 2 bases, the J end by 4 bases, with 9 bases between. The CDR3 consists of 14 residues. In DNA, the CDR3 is TGTGCCAGCAGTTTAGTTCTAGGTTACAATGAGCAGTTCTTC. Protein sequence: CASSLVLGYNEQFF.

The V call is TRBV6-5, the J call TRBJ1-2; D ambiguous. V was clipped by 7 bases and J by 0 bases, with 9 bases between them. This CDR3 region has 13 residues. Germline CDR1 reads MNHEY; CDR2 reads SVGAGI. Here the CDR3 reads CASTRDSNYGYTF. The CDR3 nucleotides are TGTGCCAGCACGAGAGATTCTAACTATGGCTACACCTTC.

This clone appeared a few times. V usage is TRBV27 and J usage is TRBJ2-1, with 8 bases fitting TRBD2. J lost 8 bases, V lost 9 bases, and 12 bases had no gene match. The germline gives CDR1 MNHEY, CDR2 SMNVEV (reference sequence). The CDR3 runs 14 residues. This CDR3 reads CASGVSGTGDEQFF. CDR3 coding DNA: TGTGCCAGTGGGGTTAGCGGGACGGGCGATGAGCAGTTCTTC.

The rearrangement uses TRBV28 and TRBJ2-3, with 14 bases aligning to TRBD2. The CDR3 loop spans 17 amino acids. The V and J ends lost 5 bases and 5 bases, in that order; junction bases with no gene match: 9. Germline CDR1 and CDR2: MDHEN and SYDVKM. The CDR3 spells CASSTPGLAGVLDTQYF. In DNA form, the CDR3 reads TGTGCCAGCAGTACCCCGGGACTAGCGGGAGTGCTAGATACGCAGTATTTT.

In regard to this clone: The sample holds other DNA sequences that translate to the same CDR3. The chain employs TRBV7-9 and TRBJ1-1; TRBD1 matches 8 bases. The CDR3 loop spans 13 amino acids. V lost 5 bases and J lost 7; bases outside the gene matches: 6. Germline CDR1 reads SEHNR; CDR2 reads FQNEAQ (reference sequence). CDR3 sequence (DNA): TGTGCCAGCAGCCTGCAGGGGGCCGGTGAAGCTTTCTTT. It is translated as CASSLQGAGEAFF.

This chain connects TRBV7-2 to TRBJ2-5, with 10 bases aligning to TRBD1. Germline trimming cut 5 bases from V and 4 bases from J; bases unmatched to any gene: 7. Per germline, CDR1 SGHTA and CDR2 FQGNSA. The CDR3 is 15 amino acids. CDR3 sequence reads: CASSPWDRGGETQYF. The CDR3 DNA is TGTGCCAGCAGCCCATGGGACAGGGGCGGAGAGACCCAGTACTTC.

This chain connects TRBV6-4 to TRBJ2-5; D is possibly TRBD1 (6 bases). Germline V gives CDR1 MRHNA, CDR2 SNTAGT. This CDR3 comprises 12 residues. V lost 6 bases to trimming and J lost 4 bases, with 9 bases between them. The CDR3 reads CASREGGETQYF. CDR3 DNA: TGTGCCAGCAGGGAAGGGGGAGAGACCCAGTACTTC.

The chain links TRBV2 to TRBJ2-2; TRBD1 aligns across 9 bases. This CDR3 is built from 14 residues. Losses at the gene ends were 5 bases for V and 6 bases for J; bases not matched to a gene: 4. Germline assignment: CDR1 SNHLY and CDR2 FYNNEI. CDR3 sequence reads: CASSRQGVSGELFF. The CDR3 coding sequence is TGTGCCAGCAGTAGACAGGGGGTTTCCGGGGAGCTGTTTTTT.

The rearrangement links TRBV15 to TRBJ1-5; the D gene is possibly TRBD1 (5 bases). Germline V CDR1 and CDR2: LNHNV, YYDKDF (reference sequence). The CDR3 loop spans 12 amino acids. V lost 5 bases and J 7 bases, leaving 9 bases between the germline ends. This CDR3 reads CATSYGAQPQHF. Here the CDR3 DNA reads TGTGCCACCAGCTATGGGGCCCAGCCCCAGCATTTT.

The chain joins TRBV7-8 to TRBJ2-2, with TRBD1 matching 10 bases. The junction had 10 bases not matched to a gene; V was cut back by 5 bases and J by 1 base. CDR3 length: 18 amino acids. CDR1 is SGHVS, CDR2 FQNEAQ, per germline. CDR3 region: CASSPEIGTGVNTGELFF. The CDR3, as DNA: TGTGCCAGCAGCCCAGAGATCGGGACAGGGGTGAACACCGGGGAGCTGTTTTTT.

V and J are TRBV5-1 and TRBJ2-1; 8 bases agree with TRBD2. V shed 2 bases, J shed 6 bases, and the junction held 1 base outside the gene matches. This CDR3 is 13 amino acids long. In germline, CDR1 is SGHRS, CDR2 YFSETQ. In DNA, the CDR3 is TGCGCCAGCAGCTTAGCGGGAGTCAATGAGCAGTTCTTC. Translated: CASSLAGVNEQFF.